These 32 T cell receptor beta chains originate from one sample sequenced in a study of blood T cells in healthy people across ages. With a J-beta primer mix and a sample-barcoded 5' primer, a second PCR ran roughly 6 to 12 cycles. MiXCR was run by TCRdb on the 5' RACE reads, yielding one entry per CDR3 protein. The repertoire has hundreds of thousands of distinct CDR3 sequences, approximately 25% of them found once; the top ten carry roughly 9.4%. The same specimen was also included in a second study, on T cells of mothers and their children.

Sample: blood. These receptors originate from a boy younger than 18 in good health.

To note about this clonotype: One end of the junction is discordant with germline, which a read error may explain. The chain has TRBV27 and TRBJ2-7; D may correspond to TRBD1 or TRBD2 (5 bases each). CDR1 MNHEY and CDR2 SMNVEV come from the germline V gene (reference sequence). This CDR3 has 14 amino acids. The CDR3 here is CASSLFGANYEQYF. CDR3 bases: TGTGCCAGTAGTTTATTCGGGGCCAACTACGAGCAGTACTTC.

This clonotype was recorded many times. The rearrangement joins TRBV4-1 to TRBJ2-5; D is perhaps TRBD2 (6 bases). The end of the DNA is better explained by TRBJ2-7, so the J call may be wrong. The CDR3 spans 15 residues. Per germline, CDR1 MGHRA and CDR2 YSYEKL. CDR3 region: CASSQPVSGSYEQYF. The CDR3 DNA reads TGCGCCAGCAGCCAACCGGTTAGCGGCTCCTACGAGCAGTACTTC.

This clonotype turned up a few times. This chain uses TRBV5-1 with TRBJ2-3; no reliable D call. Per germline, CDR1 SGHRS and CDR2 YFSETQ. The CDR3 is 13 residues long. Trimming cost V 1 base and J 5 bases, with 8 bases left between them. In DNA, the CDR3 is TGCGCCAGCAGCTTGAGAAGTTTAGATACGCAGTATTTT. Amino acid sequence: CASSLRSLDTQYF. The variable domain in full, completed from reference TRBV5-1 and TRBJ2-3, reads KAGVTQTPRYLIKTRGQQVTLSCSPISGHRSVSWYQQTPGQGLQFLFEYFSETQRNKGNFPGRFSGRQFSNSRSEMNVSTLELGDSALYLCASSLRSLDTQYFGPGTRLTVL.

V usage is TRBV28 and J usage is TRBJ1-2; perhaps TRBD1 as D (5 bases). Germline lookup yields CDR1 MDHEN and CDR2 SYDVKM. The CDR3 covers 15 residues. V lost 5 bases to trimming and J lost 4 bases, with 17 bases between them. CDR3 residues: CASSGPGTSSYGYTF. The CDR3 region has the DNA TGTGCCAGCAGTGGTCCAGGGACCTCTAGCTATGGCTACACCTTC.

The chain couples TRBV29-1 to TRBJ2-3; D remains ambiguous. With 3 bases removed from V and 4 bases from J, the gap between germline ends came to 5 bases. Germline V CDR1 and CDR2: SQVTM, ANQGSEA. The CDR3 contains 11 residues. The CDR3 loop reads CSVDAPDTQYF. CDR3 nucleotide sequence: TGCAGCGTTGACGCTCCAGATACGCAGTATTTT.

This clonotype was detected only a few times. The V and J genes are TRBV20-1 and TRBJ1-5; 7 bases match TRBD1. Germline values: CDR1 DFQATT, CDR2 SNEGSKA (reference sequence). V shed 5 bases and J 2 bases; nucleotides not matched to a gene: 6. This CDR3 is 14 amino acids long. The DNA for the CDR3 is TGCAGTGCTCGACAGGGACGGGGCAATCAGCCCCAGCATTTT. Protein sequence: CSARQGRGNQPQHF.

The table lists this clonotype with a few counts. The chain carries TRBV6-1 and TRBJ2-5, with D unresolved. The CDR3 spans 14 residues. Germline V gene data show CDR1 as MNHNS and CDR2 as SASEGT. V gave up 6 bases and J gave up 2 bases, with 13 bases separating them. CDR3 amino acids: CASRGFGVQETQYF. CDR3 DNA sequence: TGTGCCAGCAGGGGGTTTGGAGTTCAAGAGACCCAGTACTTC.

The genes are TRBV29-1 and TRBJ1-4, with 11 bases that match TRBD1. J was trimmed by 6 bases and V by 4 bases; bases with no gene match: 4. Germline V CDR1 and CDR2: SQVTM, ANQGSEA. This CDR3 region has 14 residues. DNA of the CDR3: TGCAGCGTTGCCCGGACAGGGGGCGATGAAAAACTGTTTTTT. Translating gives CSVARTGGDEKLFF.

This clonotype was recorded a few times. The chain combines TRBV19 with TRBJ2-3, with no clear D. V was trimmed by 9 bases and J by 0 bases, leaving 16 bases between them. This CDR3 is 15 amino acids long. Germline CDR1 is LNHDA and CDR2 is SQIVND (reference sequence). The CDR3 DNA reads TGTGCCAGCCTACCAGTTTTCTCTAGCACAGATACGCAGTATTTT. The encoded protein is CASLPVFSSTDTQYF.

The chain recombines TRBV12-3 or TRBV12-4 with TRBJ2-7, with 8 bases lining up with TRBD1. Losses at the gene ends were 7 bases for V and 3 bases for J; bases not matched to a gene: 8. The CDR3 has 14 residues. The CDR3 reads CASTGGNNFYEQYF. The CDR3 DNA is TGTGCCAGCACAGGGGGCAACAATTTCTACGAGCAGTACTTC.

This rearrangement joins TRBV27 to TRBJ1-2; 7 bases are a match to TRBD1. Germline V CDR1 and CDR2: MNHEY, SMNVEV (reference sequence). V gave up 3 bases and J gave up 6 bases; unmatched junction bases: 4. CDR3 length: 13 residues. DNA for the CDR3: TGTGCCAGCAGTTTTTTCAGGGGGGATGGCTACACCTTC. The encoded protein is CASSFFRGDGYTF.

The chain has TRBV5-1 and TRBJ1-1, with 7 bases that match TRBD1. V lost 1 base, J lost 1 base, and 10 bases stayed unmatched. This CDR3 is built from 17 residues. From germline, CDR1 is SGHRS and CDR2 YFSETQ. Here the CDR3 DNA reads TGCGCCAGCAGCTTGTCTCCCCGAGGGGGCGCGAACACTGAAGCTTTCTTT. It yields the protein CASSLSPRGGANTEAFF.

This clonotype turned up a few times. The chain links TRBV30 to TRBJ2-4; D could derive from TRBD1 or TRBD2 (5 bases each). This CDR3 region has 17 residues. Germline lookup yields CDR1 GTSNPN and CDR2 SVGIG (reference sequence). The V gene lost 2 bases and the J gene lost 10 bases, with 27 bases spanning the gap. Written as DNA, the CDR3 is TGTGCCTGGAGTTATGCTTACGGGACCTCCGAAAAGTCAATTCAGTACTTC. Protein: CAWSYAYGTSEKSIQYF.

This chain uses TRBV10-2 with TRBJ2-1; D is perhaps TRBD2 (5 bases). Germline lookup yields CDR1 WSHSY and CDR2 SAAADI. The V and J ends lost 2 bases and 6 bases respectively, with 11 bases between them. The CDR3 is made up of 14 amino acids. Here the CDR3 reads CASSEASTINEQFF. The CDR3 DNA reads TGCGCCAGCAGTGAGGCTAGCACTATCAATGAGCAGTTCTTC.

This chain links TRBV7-9 with TRBJ1-6; TRBD1 matches at 8 bases. In germline, CDR1 is SEHNR, CDR2 FQNEAQ (reference sequence). The CDR3 contains 15 residues. Trimming cost V 4 bases and J 5 bases; bases outside gene matches: 4. CDR3 residues: CASSSQGGNNSPLHF. The CDR3 coding sequence is TGTGCCAGCAGCTCACAGGGGGGCAATAATTCACCCCTCCACTTT.

This chain links TRBV28 with TRBJ1-2; TRBD1 agrees at 7 bases. Trimming removed 6 bases from V and 7 bases from J; junction bases left unmatched: 8. CDR1 is MDHEN and CDR2 is SYDVKM in the germline V gene. The CDR3 has 13 residues. CDR3 region: CASRGADRTGYTF. The CDR3 nucleotides read TGTGCCAGCAGGGGGGCGGACAGGACTGGCTACACCTTC.

This clonotype was counted a few times. The V and J genes are TRBV7-2 and TRBJ2-7; 7 bases are a match to TRBD1. This CDR3 is 14 amino acids long. Germline trimming cut 3 bases from V and 4 bases from J; bases unmatched to any gene: 6. Per germline, CDR1 SGHTA and CDR2 FQGNSA. This CDR3 reads CASSFGQDNYEQYF. The CDR3 DNA reads as TGTGCCAGCAGCTTCGGACAGGATAATTACGAGCAGTACTTC.

CDR3 in DNA: TGTGCCAGCAGCTTACAAGGGTTTCTCTACAATGAGCAGTTCTTC. It encodes CASSLQGFLYNEQFF. The rearrangement joins TRBV7-2 to TRBJ2-1; D not certain. The CDR3 is 15 residues long. V lost 2 bases, J lost 3 bases, and 11 bases lay in between. Germline CDR1 is SGHTA and CDR2 is FQGNSA.

This clonotype was seen a few times. The chain combines TRBV11-2 with TRBJ2-2, with 7 bases identical to TRBD2. This CDR3 spans 16 amino acids. V gave up 1 base and J gave up 0 bases; unmatched junction bases: 2. Germline CDR1 reads SGHAT; CDR2 reads FQNNGV. The CDR3 sequence is CASSLVRGANTGELFF. CDR3 in DNA: TGTGCCAGCAGCTTAGTTCGGGGGGCGAACACCGGGGAGCTGTTTTTT.

This clonotype has only a few counts. CDR3 DNA: TGTGCCAGCTCACCAGCAATTCTCTCCTACGAGCAGTACTTC. Protein sequence: CASSPAILSYEQYF. The V gene is TRBV18, the J gene TRBJ2-7; D remains ambiguous. The CDR3 loop spans 14 amino acids. Germline V gene lookup returns CDR1 KGHSH and CDR2 LQKENI. Trimming took off 2 bases at V and 0 bases at J, with 8 bases between the two ends.

The genes are TRBV6-1 and TRBJ2-1; 7 bases match TRBD2. Germline CDR1 MNHNS, CDR2 SASEGT. V lost 6 bases to trimming and J lost 5 bases; unmatched junction nucleotides: 4. CDR3 size: 13 residues. CDR3 sequence reads: CASRTLADNEQFF. For the CDR3, the DNA is TGTGCCAGCAGGACCCTAGCGGACAATGAGCAGTTCTTC.

The chain uses TRBV7-3 and TRBJ2-7; 8 bases align to TRBD2. Germline CDR1 SGHTA, CDR2 FQGTGA. The trim removed 5 bases at V and 0 bases at J, leaving 6 bases unmatched. The CDR3 sequence is 15 residues long. CDR3 bases: TGTGCCAGCAGCCCCTATGCGGGAGGCTCCTACGAGCAGTACTTC. This encodes CASSPYAGGSYEQYF.

The chain carries TRBV2 and TRBJ2-1; 10 positions agree with TRBD2. The CDR3 is made up of 17 amino acids. Germline-derived CDR1 and CDR2 are SNHLY and FYNNEI. V lost 0 bases and J lost 7; bases outside the gene matches: 9. The DNA for the CDR3 is TGTGCCAGCAGTGAAGCGGGCGGGCTAGCGGGGGTGAATGAGCAGTTCTTC. It encodes CASSEAGGLAGVNEQFF. Filled out from reference TRBV2 and TRBJ2-1, the complete variable domain reads EPEVTQTPSHQVTQMGQEVILRCVPISNHLYFYWYRQILGQKVEFLVSFYNNEISEKSEIFDDQFSVERPDGSNFTLKIRSTKLEDSAMYFCASSEAGGLAGVNEQFFGPGTRLTVL.

The rearrangement joins TRBV5-1 to TRBJ2-1; 11 bases map to TRBD2. CDR1 and CDR2 (germline): SGHRS, YFSETQ. Trimming cost V 4 bases and J 3 bases; bases outside gene matches: 3. This CDR3 comprises 15 residues. The CDR3 nucleotides read TGCGCCAGCAGCCGGACTAGCGGGTACTACAATGAGCAGTTCTTC. Residues: CASSRTSGYYNEQFF.

V usage is TRBV6-5 and J usage is TRBJ2-2; D is ambiguous. V lost 2 bases and J lost 5, with 9 bases in between. Germline CDR1 MNHEY, CDR2 SVGAGI. The CDR3 is 14 residues long. The chain's CDR3 is CASSYLNPTGELFF. The DNA for the CDR3 is TGTGCCAGCAGTTACCTTAACCCGACCGGGGAGCTGTTTTTT.

The chain carries TRBV28 and TRBJ2-5; 12 nucleotides match TRBD1. The tail of the sequence fits TRBJ2-7 better, so the J call may be wrong. CDR1 is MDHEN and CDR2 is SYDVKM in the germline V gene. The CDR3 runs to 15 residues. Here the CDR3 reads CATNKIPGQGAEQYF. The CDR3 region has the DNA TGTGCCACCAACAAGATCCCGGGACAGGGGGCCGAGCAGTACTTC.

This chain connects TRBV27 to TRBJ2-1; perhaps TRBD1 as D (6 bases). Gene TRBJ2-7 matches the end of the DNA better, so the J call may be wrong. CDR1 and CDR2 (germline): MNHEY, SMNVEV (reference sequence). CDR3 length: 15 residues. The CDR3 DNA follows: TGTGCCAGCAGTAACCTGGGGGACACGATCTACGAGCAGTACTTC. This gives the protein CASSNLGDTIYEQYF.

This clonotype showed up just a few times. The CDR3 region has the DNA TGCAGTGCTAGAGAGGGAGTTGGGGCCAACGTCCTGACTTTC. Its translation: CSAREGVGANVLTF. The genes are TRBV20-1 and TRBJ2-6, with D possibly being TRBD2 (5 bases). From germline, CDR1 is DFQATT and CDR2 SNEGSKA (reference sequence). Trimming pared 0 bases from V and 3 bases from J, leaving 6 bases between. The CDR3 has 14 residues.

The rearrangement uses TRBV20-1 and TRBJ2-1; possibly TRBD1 or TRBD2 for D (6 bases each). The V end lost 0 bases, the J end lost 3 bases, and 15 bases lay between the germline ends. The length of the CDR3 is 16 residues. Germline values: CDR1 DFQATT, CDR2 SNEGSKA (reference sequence). This CDR3 is CSARDRGQGDYNEQFF. Here the CDR3 DNA reads TGCAGTGCTAGAGATCGGGGGCAGGGTGACTACAATGAGCAGTTCTTC.

Note on this clonotype: At one of its ends the junction is not consistent with the germline gene, which may arise from a read error. The chain couples TRBV4-1 to TRBJ1-1; D not certain. Germline V gene data show CDR1 as MGHRA and CDR2 as YSYEKL. The CDR3 is 16 amino acids. CDR3 coding DNA: TGCGCCAGCAGCCTTCGACACCTTATACCGGAAACTGAATCTTTCTTT. Translated: CASSLRHLIPETESFF.

The chain combines TRBV28 with TRBJ1-1; 8 nucleotides match TRBD1. Germline V gene data show CDR1 as MDHEN and CDR2 as SYDVKM. V lost 5 bases, J lost 1 base, and 15 bases stayed unmatched. This CDR3 contains 18 residues. CDR3 sequence: CASSTNPGDRSGNTEAFF. CDR3 DNA sequence: TGTGCCAGCAGTACCAACCCCGGGGACAGGAGCGGGAACACTGAAGCTTTCTTT.

In this sample, this clonotype turned up many times. V usage is TRBV20-1 and J usage is TRBJ1-5; D is uncertain. The V and J ends lost 3 bases and 3 bases respectively, with 9 bases between them. Germline V CDR1 and CDR2: DFQATT, SNEGSKA (reference sequence). CDR3 size: 13 residues. The CDR3 bases are TGCAGTGCTAGCAGTGACACCAATCAGCCCCAGCATTTT. This encodes CSASSDTNQPQHF.